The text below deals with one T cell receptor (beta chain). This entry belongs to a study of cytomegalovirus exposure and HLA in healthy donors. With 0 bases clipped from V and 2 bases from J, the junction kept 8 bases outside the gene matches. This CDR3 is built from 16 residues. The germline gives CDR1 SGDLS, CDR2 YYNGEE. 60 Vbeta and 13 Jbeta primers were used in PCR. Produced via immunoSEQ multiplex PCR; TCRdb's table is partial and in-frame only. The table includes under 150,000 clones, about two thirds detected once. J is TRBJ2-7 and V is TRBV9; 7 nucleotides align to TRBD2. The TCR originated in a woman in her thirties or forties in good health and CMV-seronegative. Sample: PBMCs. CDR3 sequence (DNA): TGTGCCAGCAGCGTAGAGGGAGCGGGGCTTCCCTACGAGCAGTACTTC. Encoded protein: CASSVEGAGLPYEQYF.